The following is a TCR beta chain sequence with its context. The clone's antigen remains unknown. No base quality values were provided; no much bigger clone lies one nucleotide off. This entry comes from a study of tumor-infiltrating lymphocytes in oesophageal squamous cell carcinoma (TCRdb year 2016). Receptors were amplified or captured by PCR. TCRdb lists the instrument as Illumina HiSeq 1500. TCRdb took the public reads, trimmed them with fastp at Q25, ran MiXCR for clone calling and kept in-frame beta chains. Rows matching on CDR3 protein sequence are summarized as one entry with the most common DNA and genes. Present in this sample are 14,000 or so distinct CDR3 sequences, around 50% of which were seen just once. The ten largest make up approximately 16% of the sample. The CDR3 covers 15 residues, taking in both the cysteine and the phenylalanine. CDR3 DNA is the only sequence kept; it has 45 bases, read in frame from the first base. The V end loses 3 bases and the J end loses 4 bases, and a stretch of 12 bases separates them.

The rearrangement joined TRBV12-3 or TRBV12-4 to TRBJ2-2, with TRBD1 tentatively as D gene (6 bases match). This TCR derives from a male donor with esophageal squamous cell carcinoma. Sequenced: esophageal tumor tissue. The DNA is as follows: TGTGCCAGCAGTTTCTTTCAGGGGAGCACCGGGGAGCTGTTTTTT. Its protein reads: CASSFFQGSTGELFF.